Listed below are T cell receptor beta chains from one sample, sequenced in a study of blood T cells in healthy people across ages. TCRdb re-called the 5' RACE reads with MiXCR, one entry per CDR3 protein. The profile shows about 1,400,000 distinct CDR3 sequences, approximately 59% of them singletons. The sequencing input was blood. Every receptor here comes from a man between 18 and 35 years old in good health. CDR3s include the opening cysteine and the closing phenylalanine or tryptophan. Each record gives: clone size, V gene, J gene, D gene, CDR3 protein, CDR3 DNA. D genes are given only for firm matches. Size is omitted from some rows. Given values are once, few, many or a class for expanded clones.

-	TRBV5-1	TRBJ2-3	TRBD2	CASSLEAAGSTDTQYF	TGCGCCAGCAGCTTGGAGGCAGCGGGGAGCACAGATACGCAGTATTTT
few	TRBV25-1	TRBJ1-2	-	CASSEFGSEGYGYTF	TGTGCCAGCAGTGAATTTGGGTCAGAGGGTTATGGCTACACCTTC
few	TRBV15	TRBJ2-1	-	CATSREGGTRGYEQFF	TGTGCCACCAGCAGAGAGGGGGGTACGAGGGGATATGAGCAGTTCTTC
few	TRBV7-9	TRBJ2-1	TRBD1	CASSLAKTTGLHNEQFF	TGTGCCAGCAGCTTAGCGAAGACGACAGGGCTACACAATGAGCAGTTCTTC
few	TRBV5-5	TRBJ1-2	-	CASRAPVGGSGYTF	TGTGCCAGCAGAGCCCCCGTGGGGGGCAGCGGCTACACCTTC
-	TRBV7-2	TRBJ1-2	-	CASSQDPGGYTF	TGTGCCAGCAGCCAAGATCCCGGGGGCTACACCTTC
-	TRBV15	TRBJ2-2	-	CATSRDPGSGELFF	TGTGCCACCAGCAGAGATCCGGGGTCCGGGGAGCTGTTTTTT
-	TRBV21-1	TRBJ2-7	-	CAQRGEDTYEQYF	TGTGCCCAGCGGGGGGAGGATACTTACGAGCAGTACTTC
-	TRBV5-4	TRBJ2-7	-	CASSFKRQNSYEQYF	TGTGCCAGCAGCTTCAAGCGACAGAACTCCTACGAGCAGTACTTC
-	TRBV6-5	TRBJ1-6	TRBD1	CASSVSGTGGPLHF	TGTGCCAGCAGTGTTTCCGGGACAGGGGGTCCCCTCCACTTT
-	TRBV28	TRBJ2-1	-	CASSSGRAGHNEQFF	TGTGCCAGCAGTTCGGGACGAGCGGGCCACAATGAGCAGTTCTTC
-	TRBV20-1	TRBJ2-1	TRBD1	CSTRVDRDISSYNEQFF	TGCAGTACTAGAGTGGACAGGGATATTAGCTCCTACAATGAGCAGTTCTTC
-	TRBV10-3	TRBJ1-2	-	CAISESMGQGAYGYTF	TGTGCCATCAGTGAGTCGATGGGTCAGGGAGCTTATGGCTACACCTTC
-	TRBV27	TRBJ2-1	TRBD2	CASSSVLAGNNEQFF	TGTGCCAGCAGTTCAGTATTAGCGGGGAACAATGAGCAGTTCTTC
few	TRBV28	TRBJ2-7	-	CASSLQAEYEQYF	TGTGCCAGCAGTTTACAGGCAGAATACGAGCAGTACTTC
-	TRBV27	TRBJ1-2	-	CASTPSLGGGYTF	TGTGCCAGCACCCCATCCCTTGGGGGTGGCTACACCTTC
-	TRBV2	TRBJ2-7	-	CASSERSGQNVYEQYF	TGTGCCAGCAGTGAAAGGAGCGGTCAAAATGTCTACGAGCAGTACTTC
-	TRBV11-2	TRBJ2-1	TRBD2	CASSLGTRIYNEQFF	TGTGCCAGCAGCCTCGGGACTAGGATTTACAATGAGCAGTTCTTC